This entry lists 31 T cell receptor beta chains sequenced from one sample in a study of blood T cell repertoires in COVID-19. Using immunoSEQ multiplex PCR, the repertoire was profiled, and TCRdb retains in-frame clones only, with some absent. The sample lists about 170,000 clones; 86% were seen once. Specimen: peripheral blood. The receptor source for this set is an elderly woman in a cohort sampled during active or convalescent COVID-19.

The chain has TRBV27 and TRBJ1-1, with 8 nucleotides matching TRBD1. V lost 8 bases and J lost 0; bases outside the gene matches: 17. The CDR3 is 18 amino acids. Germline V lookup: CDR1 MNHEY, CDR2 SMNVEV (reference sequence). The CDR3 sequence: CASRGGRGLLFMNTEAFF. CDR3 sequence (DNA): TGTGCCAGCCGCGGTGGCAGGGGGCTTCTGTTTATGAACACTGAAGCTTTCTTT.

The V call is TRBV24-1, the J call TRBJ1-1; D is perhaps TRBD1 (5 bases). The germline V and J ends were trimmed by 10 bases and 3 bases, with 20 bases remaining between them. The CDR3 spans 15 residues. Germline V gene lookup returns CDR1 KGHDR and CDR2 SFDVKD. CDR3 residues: CATRPGSGVDTEAFF. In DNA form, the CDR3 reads TGTGCCACGAGACCTGGGTCGGGGGTCGACACTGAAGCTTTCTTT.

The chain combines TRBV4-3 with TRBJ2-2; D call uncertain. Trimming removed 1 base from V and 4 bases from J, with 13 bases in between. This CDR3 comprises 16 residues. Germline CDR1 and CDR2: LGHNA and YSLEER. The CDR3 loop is CASSQVEQLITGELFF. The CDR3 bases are TGCGCCAGCAGCCAAGTGGAGCAGTTGATCACCGGGGAGCTGTTTTTT.

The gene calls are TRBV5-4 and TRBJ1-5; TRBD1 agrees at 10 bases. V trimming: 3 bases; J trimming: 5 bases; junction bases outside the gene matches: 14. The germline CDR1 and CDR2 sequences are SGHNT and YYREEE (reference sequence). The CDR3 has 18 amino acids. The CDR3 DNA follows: TGTGCCAGCAGCTCCACGGGACAGGGGCCAAGGGGTTATCAGCCCCAGCATTTT. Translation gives CASSSTGQGPRGYQPQHF.

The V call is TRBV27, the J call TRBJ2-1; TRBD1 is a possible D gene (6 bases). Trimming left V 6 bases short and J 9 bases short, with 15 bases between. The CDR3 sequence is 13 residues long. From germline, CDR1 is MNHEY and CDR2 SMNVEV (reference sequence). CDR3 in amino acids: CASSSPVGGEQFF. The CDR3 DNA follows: TGTGCCAGCAGCTCCCCGGTAGGGGGTGAGCAGTTCTTC.

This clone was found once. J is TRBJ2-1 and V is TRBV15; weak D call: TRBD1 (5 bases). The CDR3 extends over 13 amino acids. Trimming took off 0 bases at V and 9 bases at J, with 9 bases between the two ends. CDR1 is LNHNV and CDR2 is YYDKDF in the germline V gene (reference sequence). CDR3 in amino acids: CATSRELRGEQFF. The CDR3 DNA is TGTGCCACCAGCAGAGAGCTTAGGGGTGAGCAGTTCTTC.

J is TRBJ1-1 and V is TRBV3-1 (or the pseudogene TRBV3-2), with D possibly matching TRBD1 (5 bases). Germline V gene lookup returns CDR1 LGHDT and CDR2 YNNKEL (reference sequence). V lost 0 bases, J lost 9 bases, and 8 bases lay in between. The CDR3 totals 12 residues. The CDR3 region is CASSQDRGKAFF. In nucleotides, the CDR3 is TGTGCCAGCAGCCAAGATCGGGGGAAAGCTTTCTTT.

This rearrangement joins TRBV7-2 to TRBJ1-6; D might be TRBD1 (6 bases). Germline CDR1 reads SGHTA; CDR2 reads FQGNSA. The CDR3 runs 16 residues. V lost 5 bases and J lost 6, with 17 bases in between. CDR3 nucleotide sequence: TGTGCCAGCAGCCTCTCACGCACAGGGCTTAATTCACCCCTCCACTTT. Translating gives CASSLSRTGLNSPLHF.

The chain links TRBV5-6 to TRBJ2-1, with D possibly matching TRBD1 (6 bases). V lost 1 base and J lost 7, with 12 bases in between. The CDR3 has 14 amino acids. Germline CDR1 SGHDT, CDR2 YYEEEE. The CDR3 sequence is CASSLRQQGNEQFF. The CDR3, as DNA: TGTGCCAGCAGCTTGCGGCAACAGGGAAATGAGCAGTTCTTC.

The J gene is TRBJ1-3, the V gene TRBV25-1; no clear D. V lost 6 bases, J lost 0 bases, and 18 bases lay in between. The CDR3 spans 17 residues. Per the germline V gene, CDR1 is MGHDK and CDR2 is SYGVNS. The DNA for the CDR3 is TGTGCCAGCAGCGCGGGTTGGGGTCAGAGCTCTGGAAACACCATATATTTT. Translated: CASSAGWGQSSGNTIYF.

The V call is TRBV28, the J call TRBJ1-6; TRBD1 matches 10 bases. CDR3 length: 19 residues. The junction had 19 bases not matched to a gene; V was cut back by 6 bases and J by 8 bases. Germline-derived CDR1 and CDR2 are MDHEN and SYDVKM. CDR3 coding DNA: TGTGCCAGCAGGTCCCCCCTTGGACAGGGGGTAAATGAGGATTCACCCCTCCACTTT. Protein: CASRSPLGQGVNEDSPLHF.

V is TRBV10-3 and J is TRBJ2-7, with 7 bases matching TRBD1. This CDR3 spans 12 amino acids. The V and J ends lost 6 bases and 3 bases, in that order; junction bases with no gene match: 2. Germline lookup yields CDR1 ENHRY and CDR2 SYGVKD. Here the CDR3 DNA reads TGTGCCATCAGGGGGGACAGCTACGAGCAGTACGTC. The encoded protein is CAIRGDSYEQYV.

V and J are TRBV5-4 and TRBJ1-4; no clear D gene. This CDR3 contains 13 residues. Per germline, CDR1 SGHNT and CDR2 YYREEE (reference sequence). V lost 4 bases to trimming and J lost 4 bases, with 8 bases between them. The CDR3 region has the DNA TGTGCCAGCAGCCCCGAGGTTAATGAAAAACTGTTTTTT. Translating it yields CASSPEVNEKLFF.

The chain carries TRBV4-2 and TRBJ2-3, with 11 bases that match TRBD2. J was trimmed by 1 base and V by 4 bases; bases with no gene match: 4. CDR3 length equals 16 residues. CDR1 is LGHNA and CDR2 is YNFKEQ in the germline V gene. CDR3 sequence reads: CASSPLSGRGTDTQYF. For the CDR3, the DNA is TGTGCCAGCAGCCCGCTTAGCGGGAGGGGCACAGATACGCAGTATTTT.

The CDR3 loop is CAIGQGEGDTQYF. In DNA, the CDR3 is TGTGCCATCGGACAGGGGGAGGGAGATACGCAGTATTTT. The chain recombines TRBV2 with TRBJ2-3; 10 bases align to TRBD1. Per the germline V gene, CDR1 is SNHLY and CDR2 is FYNNEI. The CDR3 totals 13 residues. V was clipped by 10 bases and J by 5 bases; unmatched bases: 6.

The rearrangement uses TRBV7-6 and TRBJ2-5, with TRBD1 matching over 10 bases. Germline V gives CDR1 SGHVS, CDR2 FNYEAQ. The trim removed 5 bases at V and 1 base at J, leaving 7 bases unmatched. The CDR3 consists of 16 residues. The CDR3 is CASSRIRDRGQETQYF. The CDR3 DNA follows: TGTGCCAGCAGCCGAATCCGGGACAGGGGCCAAGAGACCCAGTACTTC.

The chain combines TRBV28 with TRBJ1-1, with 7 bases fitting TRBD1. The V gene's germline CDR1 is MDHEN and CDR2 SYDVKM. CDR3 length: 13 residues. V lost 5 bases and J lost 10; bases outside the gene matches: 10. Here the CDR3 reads CASSVGQGGGAFF. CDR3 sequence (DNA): TGTGCCAGCAGTGTGGGTCAGGGGGGAGGAGCTTTCTTT.

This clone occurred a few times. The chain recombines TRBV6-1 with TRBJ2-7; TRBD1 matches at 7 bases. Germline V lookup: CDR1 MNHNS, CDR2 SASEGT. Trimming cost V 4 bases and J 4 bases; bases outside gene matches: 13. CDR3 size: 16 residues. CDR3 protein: CASSAQGTAVQYEQYF. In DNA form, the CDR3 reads TGTGCCAGCAGTGCCCAAGGGACAGCGGTACAATACGAGCAGTACTTC.

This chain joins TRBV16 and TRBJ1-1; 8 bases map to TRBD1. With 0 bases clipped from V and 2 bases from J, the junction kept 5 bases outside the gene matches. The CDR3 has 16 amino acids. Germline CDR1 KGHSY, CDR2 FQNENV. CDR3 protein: CASSQSAGGRNTEAFF. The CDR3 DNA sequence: TGTGCCAGCAGCCAATCGGCAGGGGGCAGAAACACTGAAGCTTTCTTT.

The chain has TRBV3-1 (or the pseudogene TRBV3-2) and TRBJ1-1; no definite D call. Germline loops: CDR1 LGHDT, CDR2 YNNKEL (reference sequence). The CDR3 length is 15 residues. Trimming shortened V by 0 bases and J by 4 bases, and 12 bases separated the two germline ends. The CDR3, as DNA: TGTGCCAGCAGCCAAGAGTCCCGGGAGGGCACTGAAGCTTTCTTT. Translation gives CASSQESREGTEAFF.

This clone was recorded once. The CDR3 loop is CASSQDRDREEKLFF. In DNA form, the CDR3 reads TGTGCCAGCAGCCAAGACCGGGACAGGGAGGAAAAACTGTTTTTT. The chain carries TRBV3-1 (or the pseudogene TRBV3-2) and TRBJ1-4; 9 nucleotides line up with TRBD1. CDR3 length: 15 amino acids. Germline trimming cut 0 bases from V and 8 bases from J; bases unmatched to any gene: 4. The germline gives CDR1 LGHDT, CDR2 YNNKEL (reference sequence).

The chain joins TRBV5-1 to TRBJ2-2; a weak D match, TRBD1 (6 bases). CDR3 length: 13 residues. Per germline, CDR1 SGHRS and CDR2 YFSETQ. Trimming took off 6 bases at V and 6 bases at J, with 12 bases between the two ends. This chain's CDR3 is CASNRDTAGELFF. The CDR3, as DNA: TGCGCCAGCAACAGGGACACGGCCGGGGAGCTGTTTTTT.

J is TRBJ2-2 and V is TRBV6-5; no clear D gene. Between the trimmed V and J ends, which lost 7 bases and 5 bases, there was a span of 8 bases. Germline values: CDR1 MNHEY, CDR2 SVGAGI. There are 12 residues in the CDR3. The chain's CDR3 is CASNRGTGELFF. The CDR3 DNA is TGTGCCAGCAACCGAGGAACCGGGGAGCTGTTTTTT.

The DNA of the CDR3 is TGTGCCATCAGTGGACTAGGGGGCTTAGGCCAAGAGACCCAGTACTTC. Protein product: CAISGLGGLGQETQYF. V gene TRBV10-3 combines with J gene TRBJ2-5; possible D gene TRBD1, 7 bases. Germline V gene lookup returns CDR1 ENHRY and CDR2 SYGVKD. Trimming pared 4 bases from V and 1 base from J, leaving 16 bases between. The CDR3 has 16 amino acids.

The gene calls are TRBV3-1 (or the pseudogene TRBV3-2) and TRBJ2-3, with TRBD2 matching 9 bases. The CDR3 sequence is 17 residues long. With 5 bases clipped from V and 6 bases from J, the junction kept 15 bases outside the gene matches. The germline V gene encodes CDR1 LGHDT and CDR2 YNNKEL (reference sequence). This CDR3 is CASSSWVAGAPSDTQYF. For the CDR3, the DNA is TGTGCCAGCAGCTCCTGGGTAGCGGGGGCCCCCTCGGATACGCAGTATTTT.

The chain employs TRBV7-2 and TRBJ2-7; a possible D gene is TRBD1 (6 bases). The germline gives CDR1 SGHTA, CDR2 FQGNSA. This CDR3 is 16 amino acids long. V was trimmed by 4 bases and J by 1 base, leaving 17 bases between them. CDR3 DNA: TGTGCCAGCAGCTCACCCGTTTTCAGGGGTTCCTACGAGCAGTACTTC. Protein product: CASSSPVFRGSYEQYF.

As DNA, the CDR3 is TGTGCCTGGGGCCCCGAGGGCAATCAGCCCCAGCATTTT. The encoded protein is CAWGPEGNQPQHF. The chain links TRBV30 to TRBJ1-5, with D uncertain. V gave up 5 bases and J gave up 2 bases, with 10 bases separating them. Germline CDR1 GTSNPN, CDR2 SVGIG (reference sequence). The CDR3 consists of 13 residues.

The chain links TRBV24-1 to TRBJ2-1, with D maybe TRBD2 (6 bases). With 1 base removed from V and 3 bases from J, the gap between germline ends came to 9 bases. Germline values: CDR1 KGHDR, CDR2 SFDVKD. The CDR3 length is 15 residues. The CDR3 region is CATSDFGGNYNEQFF. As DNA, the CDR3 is TGTGCCACCAGTGATTTTGGCGGGAACTACAATGAGCAGTTCTTC.

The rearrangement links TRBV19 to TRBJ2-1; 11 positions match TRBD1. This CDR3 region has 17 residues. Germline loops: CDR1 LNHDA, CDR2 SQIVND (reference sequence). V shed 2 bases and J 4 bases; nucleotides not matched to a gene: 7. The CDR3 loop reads CASSIRGTGGFYNEQFF. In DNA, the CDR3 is TGTGCCAGTAGTATAAGGGGGACAGGGGGATTTTACAATGAGCAGTTCTTC. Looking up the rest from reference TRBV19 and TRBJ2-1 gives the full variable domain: DGGITQSPKYLFRKEGQNVTLSCEQNLNHDAMYWYRQDPGQGLRLIYYSQIVNDFQKGDIAEGYSVSREKKESFPLTVTSAQKNPTAFYLCASSIRGTGGFYNEQFFGPGTRLTVL.

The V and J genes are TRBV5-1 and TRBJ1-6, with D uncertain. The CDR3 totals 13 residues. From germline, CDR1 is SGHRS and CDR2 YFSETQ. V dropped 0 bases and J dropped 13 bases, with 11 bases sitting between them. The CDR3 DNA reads TGCGCCAGCAGCTTGGGGGAGGTACACCCCCTCCACTTT. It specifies CASSLGEVHPLHF.

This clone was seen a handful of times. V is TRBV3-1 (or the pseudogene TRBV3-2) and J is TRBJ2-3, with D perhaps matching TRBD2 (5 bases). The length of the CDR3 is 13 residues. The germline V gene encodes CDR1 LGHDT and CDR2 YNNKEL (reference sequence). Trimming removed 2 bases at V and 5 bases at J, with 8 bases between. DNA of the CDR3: TGTGCCAGCAGCCAAATGACTATAGATACGCAGTATTTT. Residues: CASSQMTIDTQYF.